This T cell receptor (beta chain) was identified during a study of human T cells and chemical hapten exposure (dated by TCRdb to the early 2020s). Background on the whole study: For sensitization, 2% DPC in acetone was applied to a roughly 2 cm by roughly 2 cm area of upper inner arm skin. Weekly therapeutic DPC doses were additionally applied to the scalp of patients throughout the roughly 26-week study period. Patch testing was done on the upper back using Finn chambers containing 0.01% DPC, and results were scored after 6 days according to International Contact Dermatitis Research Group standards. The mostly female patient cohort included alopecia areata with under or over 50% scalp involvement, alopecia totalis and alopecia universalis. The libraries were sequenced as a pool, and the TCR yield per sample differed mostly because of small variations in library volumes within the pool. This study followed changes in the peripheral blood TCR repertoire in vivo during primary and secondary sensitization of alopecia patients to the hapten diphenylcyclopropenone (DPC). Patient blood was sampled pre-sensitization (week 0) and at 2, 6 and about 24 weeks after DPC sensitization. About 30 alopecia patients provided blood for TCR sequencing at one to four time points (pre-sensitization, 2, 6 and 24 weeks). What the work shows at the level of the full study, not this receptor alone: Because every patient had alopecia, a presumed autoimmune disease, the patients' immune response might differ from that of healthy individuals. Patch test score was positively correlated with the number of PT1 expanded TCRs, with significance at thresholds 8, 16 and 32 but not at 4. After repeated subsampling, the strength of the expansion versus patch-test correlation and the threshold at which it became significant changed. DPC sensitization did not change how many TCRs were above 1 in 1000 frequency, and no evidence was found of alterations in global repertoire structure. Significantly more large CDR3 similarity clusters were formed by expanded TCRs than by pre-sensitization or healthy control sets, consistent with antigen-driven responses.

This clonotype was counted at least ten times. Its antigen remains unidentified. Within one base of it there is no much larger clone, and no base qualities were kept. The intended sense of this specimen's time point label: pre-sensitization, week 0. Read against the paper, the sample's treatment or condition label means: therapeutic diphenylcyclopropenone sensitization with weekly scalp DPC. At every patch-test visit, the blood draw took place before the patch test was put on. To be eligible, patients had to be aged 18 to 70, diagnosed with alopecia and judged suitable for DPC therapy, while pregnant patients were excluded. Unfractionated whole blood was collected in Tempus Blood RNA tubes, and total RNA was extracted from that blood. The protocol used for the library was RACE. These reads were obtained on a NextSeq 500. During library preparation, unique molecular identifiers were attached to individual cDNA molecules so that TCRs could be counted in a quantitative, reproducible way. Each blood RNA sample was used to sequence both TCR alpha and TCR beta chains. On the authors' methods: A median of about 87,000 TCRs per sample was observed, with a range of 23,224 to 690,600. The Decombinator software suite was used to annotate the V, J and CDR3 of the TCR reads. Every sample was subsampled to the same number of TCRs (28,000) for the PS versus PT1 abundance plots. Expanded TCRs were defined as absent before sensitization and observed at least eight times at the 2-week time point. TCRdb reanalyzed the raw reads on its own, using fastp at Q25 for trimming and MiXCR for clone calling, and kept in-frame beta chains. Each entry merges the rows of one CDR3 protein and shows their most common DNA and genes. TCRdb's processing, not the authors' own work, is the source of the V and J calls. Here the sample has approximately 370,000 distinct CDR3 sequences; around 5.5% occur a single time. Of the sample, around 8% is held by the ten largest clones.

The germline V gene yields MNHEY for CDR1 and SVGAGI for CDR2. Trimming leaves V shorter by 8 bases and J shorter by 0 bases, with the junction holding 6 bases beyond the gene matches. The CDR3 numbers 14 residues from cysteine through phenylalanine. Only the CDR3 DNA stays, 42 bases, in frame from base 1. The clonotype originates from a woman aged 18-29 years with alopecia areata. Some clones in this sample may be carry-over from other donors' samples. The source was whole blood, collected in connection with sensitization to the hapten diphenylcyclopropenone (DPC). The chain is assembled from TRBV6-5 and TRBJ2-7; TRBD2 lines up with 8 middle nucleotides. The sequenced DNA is TGTGCCAGCCTCGGGGGGGGAAGCTCCTACGAGCAGTACTTC. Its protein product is CASLGGGSSYEQYF.